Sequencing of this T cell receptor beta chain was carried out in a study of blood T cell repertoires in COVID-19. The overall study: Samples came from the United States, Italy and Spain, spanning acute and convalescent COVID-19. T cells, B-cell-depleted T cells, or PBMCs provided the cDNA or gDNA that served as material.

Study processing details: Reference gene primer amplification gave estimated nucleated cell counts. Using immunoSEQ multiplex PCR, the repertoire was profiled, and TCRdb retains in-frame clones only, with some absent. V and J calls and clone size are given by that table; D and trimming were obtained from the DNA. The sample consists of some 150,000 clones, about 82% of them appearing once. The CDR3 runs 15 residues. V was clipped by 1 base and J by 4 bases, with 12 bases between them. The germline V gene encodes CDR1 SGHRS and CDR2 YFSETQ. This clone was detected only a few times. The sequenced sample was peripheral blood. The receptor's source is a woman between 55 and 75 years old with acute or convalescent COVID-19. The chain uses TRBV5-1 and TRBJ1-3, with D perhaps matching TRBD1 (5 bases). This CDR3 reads CASSLWAGSGNTIYF. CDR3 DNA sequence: TGCGCCAGCAGCTTGTGGGCAGGGTCCGGAAACACCATATATTTT.